The clone carrying this T cell receptor (beta chain) has more than one count but fewer than ten. Its antigen is unidentified. This entry comes from a study of Tregs in tolerant kidney transplant recipients. FACS sorting followed an approximately 6-day coculture of CFSE-labeled recipient PBMCs with irradiated graft donor PBMCs. The CDR3 has 18 residues. Per germline, CDR1 LGHNA and CDR2 YSLEER. V lost 0 bases to trimming and J lost 0 bases, with 15 bases between them. Here immunoSEQ multiplex PCR was the method, and the copy in TCRdb shows in-frame clones only, minus some. The sample carries just over 15,000 clones, more than 50% recorded once.

Sequences were derived from CD4+ T cells from blood cultured with allogeneic cells, sampled before the transplant. V usage is TRBV4-3 and J usage is TRBJ2-1; D is possibly TRBD2 (6 bases). The receptor's source is a human patient who received a combined kidney and bone marrow transplant. For the CDR3, the DNA is TGCGCCAGCAGCCAAGATTGGACAATCGGGGGCTCCTACAATGAGCAGTTCTTC. This codes for CASSQDWTIGGSYNEQFF.